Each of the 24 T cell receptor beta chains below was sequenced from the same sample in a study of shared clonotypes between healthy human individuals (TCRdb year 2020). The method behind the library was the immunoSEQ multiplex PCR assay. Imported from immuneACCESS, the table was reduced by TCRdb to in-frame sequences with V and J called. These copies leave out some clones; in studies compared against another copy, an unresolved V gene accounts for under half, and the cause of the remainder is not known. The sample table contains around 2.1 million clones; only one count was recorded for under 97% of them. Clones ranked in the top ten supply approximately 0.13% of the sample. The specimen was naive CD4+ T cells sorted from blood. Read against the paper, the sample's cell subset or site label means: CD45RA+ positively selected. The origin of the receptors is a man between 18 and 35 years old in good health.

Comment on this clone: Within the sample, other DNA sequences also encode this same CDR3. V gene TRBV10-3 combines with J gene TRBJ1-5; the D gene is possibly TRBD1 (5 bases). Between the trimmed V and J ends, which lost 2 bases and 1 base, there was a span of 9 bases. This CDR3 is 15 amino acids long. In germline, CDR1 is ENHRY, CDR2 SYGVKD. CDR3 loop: CAISEGAGSNQPQHF. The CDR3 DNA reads TGTGCCATCAGTGAGGGGGCCGGGAGCAATCAGCCCCAGCATTTT.

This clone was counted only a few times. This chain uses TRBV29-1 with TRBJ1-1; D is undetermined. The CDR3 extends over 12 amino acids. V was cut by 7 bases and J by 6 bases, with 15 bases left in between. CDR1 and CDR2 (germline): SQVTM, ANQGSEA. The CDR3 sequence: CSGGHGGAEAFF. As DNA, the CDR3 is TGCAGCGGAGGCCACGGTGGGGCTGAAGCTTTCTTT.

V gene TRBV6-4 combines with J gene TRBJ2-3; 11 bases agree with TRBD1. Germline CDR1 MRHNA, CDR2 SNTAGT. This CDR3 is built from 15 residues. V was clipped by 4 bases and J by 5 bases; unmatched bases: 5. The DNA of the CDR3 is TGTGCCAGCAGTGCGGGACAGGGGGAGGGAGATACGCAGTATTTT. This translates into CASSAGQGEGDTQYF.

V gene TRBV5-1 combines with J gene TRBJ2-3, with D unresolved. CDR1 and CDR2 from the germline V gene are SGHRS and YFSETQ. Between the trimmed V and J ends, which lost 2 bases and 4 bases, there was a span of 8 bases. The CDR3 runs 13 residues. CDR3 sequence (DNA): TGCGCCAGCAGCTTCCAGGAGCCAGATACGCAGTATTTT. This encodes CASSFQEPDTQYF.

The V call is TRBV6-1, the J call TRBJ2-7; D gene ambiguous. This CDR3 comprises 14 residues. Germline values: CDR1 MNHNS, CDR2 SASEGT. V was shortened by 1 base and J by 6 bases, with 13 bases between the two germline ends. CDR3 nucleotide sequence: TGTGCCAGCAGTGAAGTCGAAAGGTCGAGCGAGCAGTACTTC. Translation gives CASSEVERSSEQYF.

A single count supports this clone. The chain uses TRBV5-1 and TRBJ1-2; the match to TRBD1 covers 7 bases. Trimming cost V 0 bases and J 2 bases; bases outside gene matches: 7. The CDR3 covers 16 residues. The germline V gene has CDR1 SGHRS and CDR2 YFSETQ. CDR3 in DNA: TGCGCCAGCAGCTTGGACCCTCGGACAGGAAACTATGGCTACACCTTC. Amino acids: CASSLDPRTGNYGYTF.

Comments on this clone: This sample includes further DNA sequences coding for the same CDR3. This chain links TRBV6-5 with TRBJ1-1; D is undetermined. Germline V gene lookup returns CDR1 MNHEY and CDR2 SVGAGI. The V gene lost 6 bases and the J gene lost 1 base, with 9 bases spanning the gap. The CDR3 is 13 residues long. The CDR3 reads CASRRTQNTEAFF. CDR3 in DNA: TGTGCCAGCAGAAGGACCCAGAACACTGAAGCTTTCTTT.

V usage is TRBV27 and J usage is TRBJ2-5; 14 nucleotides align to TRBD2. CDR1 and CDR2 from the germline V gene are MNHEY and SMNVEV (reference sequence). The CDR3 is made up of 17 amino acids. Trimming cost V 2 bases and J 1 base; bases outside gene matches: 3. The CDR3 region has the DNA TGTGCCAGCAGTTTAAATGGACTAGCGGGGGGCCAAGAGACCCAGTACTTC. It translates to CASSLNGLAGGQETQYF.

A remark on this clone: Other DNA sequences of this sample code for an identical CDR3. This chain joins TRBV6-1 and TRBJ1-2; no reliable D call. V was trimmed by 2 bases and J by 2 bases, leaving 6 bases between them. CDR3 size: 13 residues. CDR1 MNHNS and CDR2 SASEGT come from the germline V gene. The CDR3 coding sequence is TGTGCCAGCAGTGAACAGGAGAACTATGGCTACACCTTC. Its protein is CASSEQENYGYTF.

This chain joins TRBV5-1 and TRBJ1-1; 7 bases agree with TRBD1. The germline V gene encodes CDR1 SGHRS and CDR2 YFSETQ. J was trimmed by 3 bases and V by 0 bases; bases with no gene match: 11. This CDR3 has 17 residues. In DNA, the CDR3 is TGCGCCAGCAGCTTGGCCCCGGGGACAGTAGCGGACACTGAAGCTTTCTTT. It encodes CASSLAPGTVADTEAFF.

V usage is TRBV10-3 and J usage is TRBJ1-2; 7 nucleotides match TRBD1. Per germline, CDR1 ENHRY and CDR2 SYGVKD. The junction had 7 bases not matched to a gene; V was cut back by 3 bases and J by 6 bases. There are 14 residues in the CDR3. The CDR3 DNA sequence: TGTGCCATCAGTGAAGACAGGGTCGGGAATGGCTACACCTTC. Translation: CAISEDRVGNGYTF.

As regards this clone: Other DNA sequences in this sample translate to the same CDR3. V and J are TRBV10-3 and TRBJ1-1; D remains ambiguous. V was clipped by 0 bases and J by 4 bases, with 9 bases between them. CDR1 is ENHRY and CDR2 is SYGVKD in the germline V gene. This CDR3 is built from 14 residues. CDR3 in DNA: TGTGCCATCAGTGAGTCTGGCGAGGGCACTGAAGCTTTCTTT. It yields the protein CAISESGEGTEAFF.

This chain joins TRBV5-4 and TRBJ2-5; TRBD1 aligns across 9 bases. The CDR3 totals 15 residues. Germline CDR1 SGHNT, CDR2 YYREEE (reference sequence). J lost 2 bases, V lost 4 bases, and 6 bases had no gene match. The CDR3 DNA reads TGTGCCAGCAGCCCAACAGGGGGCTCGCAAGAGACCCAGTACTTC. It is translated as CASSPTGGSQETQYF.

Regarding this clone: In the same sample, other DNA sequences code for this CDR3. CDR3 nucleotide sequence: TGTGCCAGTAGACAGGGGAACACCGGGGAGCTGTTTTTT. It translates to CASRQGNTGELFF. The V and J genes are TRBV19 and TRBJ2-2, with D possibly matching TRBD1 (6 bases). CDR1 is LNHDA, CDR2 SQIVND, per germline (reference sequence). V was cut by 6 bases and J by 1 base, with 6 bases left in between. The CDR3 runs 13 residues.

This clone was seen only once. CDR3 amino acids: CASSDRDGGDSYEQYF. CDR3 sequence (DNA): TGTGCCAGCAGTGACAGGGACGGGGGAGACTCCTACGAGCAGTACTTC. The chain links TRBV6-1 to TRBJ2-7; D might be TRBD2 (6 bases). CDR1 MNHNS and CDR2 SASEGT come from the germline V gene. This CDR3 contains 16 residues. The V and J ends lost 3 bases and 0 bases respectively, with 15 bases between them.

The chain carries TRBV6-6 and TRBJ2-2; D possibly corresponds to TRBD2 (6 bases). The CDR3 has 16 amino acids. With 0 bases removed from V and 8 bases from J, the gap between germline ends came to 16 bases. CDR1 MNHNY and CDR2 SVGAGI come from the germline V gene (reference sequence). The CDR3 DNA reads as TGTGCCAGCAGTTACTCCTGGGACTCGAAGGGGGGGGAGCTGTTTTTT. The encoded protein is CASSYSWDSKGGELFF.

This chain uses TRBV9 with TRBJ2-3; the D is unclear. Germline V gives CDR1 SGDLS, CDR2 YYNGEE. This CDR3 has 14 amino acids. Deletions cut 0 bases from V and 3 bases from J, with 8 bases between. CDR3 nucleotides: TGTGCCAGCAGCGTAGCTAAGGCAACAGATACGCAGTATTTT. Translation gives CASSVAKATDTQYF.

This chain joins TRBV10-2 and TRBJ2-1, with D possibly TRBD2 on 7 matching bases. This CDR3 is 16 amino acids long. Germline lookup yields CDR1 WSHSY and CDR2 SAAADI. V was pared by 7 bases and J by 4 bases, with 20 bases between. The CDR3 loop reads CASKVLGGADYNEQFF. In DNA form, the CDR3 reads TGCGCCAGCAAAGTTTTAGGGGGGGCTGATTACAATGAGCAGTTCTTC.

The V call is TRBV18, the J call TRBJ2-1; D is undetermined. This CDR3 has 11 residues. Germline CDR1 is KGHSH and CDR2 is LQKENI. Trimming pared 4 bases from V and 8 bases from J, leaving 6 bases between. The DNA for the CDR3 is TGTGCCAGCTCACAGTTATATGAGCAGTTCTTC. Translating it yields CASSQLYEQFF. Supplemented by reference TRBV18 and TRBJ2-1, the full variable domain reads NAGVMQNPRHLVRRRGQEARLRCSPMKGHSHVYWYRQLPEEGLKFMVYLQKENIIDESGMPKERFSAEFPKEGPSILRIQQVVRGDSAAYFCASSQLYEQFFGPGTRLTVL.

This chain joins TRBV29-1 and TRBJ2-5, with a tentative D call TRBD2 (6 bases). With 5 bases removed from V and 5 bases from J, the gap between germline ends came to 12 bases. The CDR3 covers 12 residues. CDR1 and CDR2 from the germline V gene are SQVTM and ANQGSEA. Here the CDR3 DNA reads TGCAGCGTTCTCCGGGCGGGGGAGACCCAGTACTTC. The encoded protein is CSVLRAGETQYF.

The CDR3 nucleotides are TGTGCCAGCAGCCATTCAAAGGGACAGGGTGAGAAGGTCACCTTC. Translated: CASSHSKGQGEKVTF. The J gene is TRBJ1-2, the V gene TRBV7-9; TRBD1 matches at 9 bases. The CDR3 extends over 15 amino acids. V lost 5 bases, J lost 13 bases, and 17 bases stayed unmatched. Germline V CDR1 and CDR2: SEHNR, FQNEAQ (reference sequence).

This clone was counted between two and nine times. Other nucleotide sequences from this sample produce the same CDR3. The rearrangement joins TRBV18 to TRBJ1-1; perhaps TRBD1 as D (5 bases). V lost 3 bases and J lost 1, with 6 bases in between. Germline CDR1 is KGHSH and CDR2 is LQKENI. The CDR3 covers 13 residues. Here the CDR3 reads CASSPQGNTEAFF. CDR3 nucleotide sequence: TGTGCCAGCTCACCGCAGGGGAACACTGAAGCTTTCTTT. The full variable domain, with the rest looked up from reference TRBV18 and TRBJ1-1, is NAGVMQNPRHLVRRRGQEARLRCSPMKGHSHVYWYRQLPEEGLKFMVYLQKENIIDESGMPKERFSAEFPKEGPSILRIQQVVRGDSAAYFCASSPQGNTEAFFGQGTRLTVV.

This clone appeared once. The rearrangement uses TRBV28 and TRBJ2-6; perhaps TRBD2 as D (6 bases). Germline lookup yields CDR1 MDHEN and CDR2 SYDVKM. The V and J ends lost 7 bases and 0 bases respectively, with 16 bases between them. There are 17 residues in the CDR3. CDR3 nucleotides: TGTGCCAGCACACCCGGAGTGGGGGGCTCTGGGGCCAACGTCCTGACTTTC. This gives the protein CASTPGVGGSGANVLTF.

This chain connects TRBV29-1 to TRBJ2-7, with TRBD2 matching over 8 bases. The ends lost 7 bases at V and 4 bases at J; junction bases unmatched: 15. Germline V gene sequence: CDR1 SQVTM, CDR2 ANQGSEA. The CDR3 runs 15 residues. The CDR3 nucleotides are TGCAGCGCCACGGGTTCTAGCGGGCCTATTTACGAGCAGTACTTC. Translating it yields CSATGSSGPIYEQYF.